This section outlines one T cell receptor beta chain sequence together with its context. Cohort placement rested on clinical history that participants reported themselves. This sample stems from a study of blood T cell repertoires in COVID-19. Study background: Sample material is recorded as cDNA or gDNA derived from T cells, B-cell-depleted T cells, or PBMCs.

Original methodology: Reference gene primer amplification gave nucleated cell count estimates. Measured with immunoSEQ multiplex PCR; TCRdb has only the in-frame clones, and not every one. The DNA was the basis for D and trimming; V, J and clone size are from that table. This table has 250,000 to 300,000 clones, over 75% appearing once. Germline V lookup: CDR1 MDHEN, CDR2 SYDVKM. V lost 5 bases, J lost 4 bases, and 20 bases lay in between. There are 16 residues in the CDR3. The receptor was isolated from a woman aged 25 to 39 who had recovered from COVID-19. Sample: PBMCs or T cells enriched from blood (not recorded which). The genes are TRBV28 and TRBJ1-2, with a possible D match to TRBD1 (6 bases). CDR3 sequence (DNA): TGTGCCAGCAGTCCCCTAGGGGGGGGGATTCGCTATGGCTACACCTTC. It encodes CASSPLGGGIRYGYTF.